These 7 T cell receptor beta chains were sequenced from one sample in a study of blood T cell repertoires in COVID-19. The method was immunoSEQ multiplex PCR; TCRdb's version includes in-frame clones alone and lacks a portion of them. Among 150,000 to 200,000 clones listed, more than 70% were seen once. The sample comprised peripheral blood. The receptors were gathered from a man between 60 and 70 years old with acute or convalescent COVID-19.

The chain has TRBV5-1 and TRBJ1-2; D might be TRBD1 (6 bases). From germline, CDR1 is SGHRS and CDR2 YFSETQ. The CDR3 has 12 amino acids. V lost 0 bases to trimming and J lost 8 bases, with 8 bases between them. CDR3 in amino acids: CASSLDRAGYTF. In DNA form, the CDR3 reads TGCGCCAGCAGCTTGGACAGGGCGGGCTACACCTTC.

The chain combines TRBV7-8 with TRBJ2-1; 11 nucleotides match TRBD2. Unmatched junction bases numbered 5, after V lost 3 bases and J lost 7 bases. Germline V gene data show CDR1 as SGHVS and CDR2 as FQNEAQ. CDR3 length: 15 residues. The CDR3 loop reads CASSFSGGAPNEQFF. Here the CDR3 DNA reads TGTGCCAGCAGCTTTAGCGGGGGGGCTCCAAATGAGCAGTTCTTC. The variable domain in full, with the rest retrieved from reference TRBV7-8 and TRBJ2-1, is GAGVSQSPRYKVAKRGQDVALRCDPISGHVSLFWYQQALGQGPEFLTYFQNEAQLDKSGLPSDRFFAERPEGSVSTLKIQRTQQEDSAVYLCASSFSGGAPNEQFFGPGTRLTVL.

This clone appeared a few times. The rearrangement uses TRBV19 and TRBJ1-5, with D hard to call. The CDR3 is 15 residues long. V was pared by 1 base and J by 1 base, with 8 bases between. CDR1 is LNHDA, CDR2 SQIVND, per germline (reference sequence). CDR3 loop: CASSIGQKSNQPQHF. In DNA form, the CDR3 reads TGTGCCAGTAGTATAGGGCAGAAAAGCAATCAGCCCCAGCATTTT. The full variable domain, its missing parts supplied by reference TRBV19 and TRBJ1-5, is DGGITQSPKYLFRKEGQNVTLSCEQNLNHDAMYWYRQDPGQGLRLIYYSQIVNDFQKGDIAEGYSVSREKKESFPLTVTSAQKNPTAFYLCASSIGQKSNQPQHFGDGTRLSIL.

The V and J genes are TRBV3-1 (or the pseudogene TRBV3-2) and TRBJ2-2; D unclear. The CDR3 covers 14 residues. Germline V CDR1 and CDR2: LGHDT, YNNKEL (reference sequence). V was shortened by 1 base and J by 6 bases, with 9 bases between the two germline ends. CDR3 sequence reads: CASSQGDGPGELFF. The DNA of the CDR3 is TGTGCCAGCAGCCAAGGAGATGGGCCCGGGGAGCTGTTTTTT.

This chain joins TRBV9 and TRBJ1-1, with D perhaps TRBD1 (5 bases). V was clipped by 0 bases and J by 5 bases, with 11 bases between them. CDR1 is SGDLS, CDR2 YYNGEE, per germline. The CDR3 length is 14 residues. The CDR3 coding sequence is TGTGCCAGCAGCGTAGTGGCAGGGCGGACTGAAGCTTTCTTT. This gives the protein CASSVVAGRTEAFF.

As for this clone: The sample contains more than one DNA sequence encoding this CDR3. The chain links TRBV4-1 to TRBJ1-2; tentative D call: TRBD1 (5 bases). V lost 1 base and J lost 2, with 8 bases in between. This CDR3 contains 14 residues. Germline CDR1 MGHRA, CDR2 YSYEKL. CDR3: CASSQATGNYGYTF. CDR3 in DNA: TGCGCCAGCAGCCAAGCTACAGGAAACTATGGCTACACCTTC.

The chain is built from TRBV6-6 and TRBJ2-3; D not certain. Trimming removed 0 bases from V and 5 bases from J, with 15 bases in between. The CDR3 length is 16 residues. Germline assignment: CDR1 MNHNY and CDR2 SVGAGI (reference sequence). This CDR3 reads CASSYSHSSPKDTQYF. In nucleotides, the CDR3 is TGTGCCAGCAGTTACTCCCACAGCTCCCCAAAAGATACGCAGTATTTT.